This entry lists 11 T cell receptor beta chains sequenced from one sample in a study of shared clonotypes between healthy human individuals. Naive-designated CD8 cells lacked CD45RO, were positively enriched for CCR7, and omitted terminally differentiated effector memory CD45RA+ cells. Libraries were prepared by immunoSEQ multiplex PCR; TCRdb keeps only in-frame clonotypes and omits some of them. The sample has fewer than 800,000 clones; about 91% are singletons. Sequenced sample: naive CD8+ T cells sorted from blood. Every receptor here comes from a man between 25 and 39 years old in good health.

The DNA of the CDR3 is TGTGCCACCAGCAGAGTTCCCGGGTACACAGATACGCAGTATTTT. It yields the protein CATSRVPGYTDTQYF. The chain recombines TRBV15 with TRBJ2-3; D is unclear. With 1 base removed from V and 2 bases from J, the gap between germline ends came to 10 bases. This CDR3 is built from 15 residues. The germline CDR1 and CDR2 sequences are LNHNV and YYDKDF (reference sequence).

This rearrangement joins TRBV7-9 to TRBJ2-5; the match to TRBD2 covers 10 bases. Germline V CDR1 and CDR2: SEHNR, FQNEAQ (reference sequence). The ends lost 1 base at V and 3 bases at J; junction bases unmatched: 5. The CDR3 contains 16 residues. CDR3: CASSLVLGLAEETQYF. CDR3 nucleotides: TGTGCCAGCAGCTTAGTATTAGGACTAGCGGAAGAGACCCAGTACTTC.

The CDR3 spells CASSYSPGQGEEKLFF. CDR3 nucleotides: TGTGCCAGCAGCTATTCCCCGGGACAGGGGGAGGAAAAACTGTTTTTT. The chain combines TRBV7-9 with TRBJ1-4; 11 positions match TRBD1. V gave up 4 bases and J gave up 8 bases; unmatched junction bases: 9. The CDR3 spans 16 residues. The germline V gene encodes CDR1 SEHNR and CDR2 FQNEAQ (reference sequence).

V is TRBV6-1 and J is TRBJ1-2; a weak D match, TRBD1 (5 bases). There are 14 residues in the CDR3. CDR1 is MNHNS and CDR2 is SASEGT in the germline V gene. Trimming took 4 bases from V and 0 from J, leaving 9 bases between them. Written as DNA, the CDR3 is TGTGCCAGCAGTGTGGGACGGCCTAACTATGGCTACACCTTC. Translation gives CASSVGRPNYGYTF.

The V gene is TRBV6-4, the J gene TRBJ2-4; no firm D call. The V gene lost 11 bases and the J gene lost 5 bases, with 16 bases spanning the gap. Germline CDR1 and CDR2: MRHNA and SNTAGT. The CDR3 runs to 13 residues. The CDR3 nucleotides are TGTGCCCTTTGGCTCCGTGCACAAAACATTCAGTACTTC. It encodes CALWLRAQNIQYF.

This clone was seen a single time. J is TRBJ2-3 and V is TRBV9; either TRBD1 or TRBD2 may fit D (5 bases each). Germline loops: CDR1 SGDLS, CDR2 YYNGEE. The CDR3 contains 15 residues. The V and J ends lost 5 bases and 0 bases respectively, with 13 bases between them. CDR3 DNA sequence: TGTGCCAGCAGACCAGGGACGGTTAGCACAGATACGCAGTATTTT. Its translation is CASRPGTVSTDTQYF.

This sequence joins TRBV10-1 and TRBJ2-1, with 13 bases identical to TRBD2. CDR3 length: 18 amino acids. Germline V gene lookup returns CDR1 WNHNN and CDR2 SYGVQD (reference sequence). V lost 2 bases and J lost 2; bases outside the gene matches: 6. CDR3: CASSETSGRAVPYNEQFF. The CDR3 DNA reads as TGCGCCAGCAGTGAGACTAGCGGGAGGGCCGTCCCCTACAATGAGCAGTTCTTC.

As for this clone: The identical CDR3 is also encoded by other nucleotide sequences in the sample. This rearrangement joins TRBV11-2 to TRBJ2-7; D not resolved. This CDR3 spans 11 amino acids. CDR1 is SGHAT and CDR2 is FQNNGV in the germline V gene. Trimming shortened V by 3 bases and J by 3 bases, and 3 bases separated the two germline ends. In DNA, the CDR3 is TGTGCCAGCAGCTTCAGCTACGAGCAGTACTTC. Amino acids: CASSFSYEQYF.

The chain is built from TRBV28 and TRBJ2-7; D unclear. Germline CDR1 reads MDHEN; CDR2 reads SYDVKM. Trimming removed 3 bases at V and 2 bases at J, with 11 bases between. This CDR3 is built from 14 residues. CDR3 coding DNA: TGTGCCAGCAGTTTTCCCGGCAGAGCCTACGAGCAGTACTTC. Translated: CASSFPGRAYEQYF.

The chain employs TRBV6-5 and TRBJ2-3; D unresolved. The germline V gene has CDR1 MNHEY and CDR2 SVGAGI. Trimming took 4 bases from V and 0 from J, leaving 8 bases between them. The CDR3 covers 14 residues. In DNA form, the CDR3 reads TGTGCCAGCAGTTCCCTGACTAGCACAGATACGCAGTATTTT. This sequence encodes CASSSLTSTDTQYF.

The chain joins TRBV6-5 to TRBJ1-1; 7 bases are shared with TRBD1. CDR3 length: 16 residues. From germline, CDR1 is MNHEY and CDR2 SVGAGI. Trimming removed 4 bases from V and 0 bases from J; junction bases left unmatched: 8. The DNA of the CDR3 is TGTGCCAGCAGTTTGACAGGGAATAGGATGAACACTGAAGCTTTCTTT. It is translated as CASSLTGNRMNTEAFF.